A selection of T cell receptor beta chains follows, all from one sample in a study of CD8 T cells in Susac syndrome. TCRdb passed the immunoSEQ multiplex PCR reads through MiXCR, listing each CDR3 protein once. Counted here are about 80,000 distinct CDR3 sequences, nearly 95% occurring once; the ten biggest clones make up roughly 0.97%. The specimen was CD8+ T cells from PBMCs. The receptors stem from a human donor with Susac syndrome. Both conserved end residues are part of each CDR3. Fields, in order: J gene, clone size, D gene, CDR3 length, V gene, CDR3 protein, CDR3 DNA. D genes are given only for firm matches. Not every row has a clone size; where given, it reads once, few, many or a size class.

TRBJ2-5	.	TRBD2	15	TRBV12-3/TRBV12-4	CASSFTASGEETQYF	TGTGCCAGCAGTTTTACGGCTAGCGGAGAAGAGACCCAGTACTTC
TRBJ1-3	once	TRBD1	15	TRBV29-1	CSVEDMTGAGNTIYF	TGCAGCGTTGAAGATATGACAGGGGCTGGAAACACCATATATTTT
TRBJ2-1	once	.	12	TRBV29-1	CSVSPSYNEQFF	TGCAGCGTATCACCCTCCTACAATGAGCAGTTCTTC
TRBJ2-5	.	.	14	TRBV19	CASSHRDVQETQYF	TGTGCCAGTAGTCACCGGGACGTCCAAGAGACCCAGTACTTC
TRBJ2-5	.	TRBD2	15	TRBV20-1	CSASNLAGDQETQYF	TGCAGTGCTAGTAATCTAGCGGGAGATCAAGAGACCCAGTACTTC
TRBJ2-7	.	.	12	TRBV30	CAWSPGASEQYF	TGTGCCTGGAGTCCGGGGGCGAGCGAGCAGTACTTC
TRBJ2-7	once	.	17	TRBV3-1	CASSQRPGQPTPYEQYF	TGTGCCAGCAGCCAGCGGCCTGGACAGCCAACACCATACGAGCAGTACTTC
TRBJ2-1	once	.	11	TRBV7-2	CASSSATEQFF	TGTGCCAGCAGCTCGGCCACTGAGCAGTTCTTC
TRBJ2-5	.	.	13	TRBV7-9	CASSPSRSETQYF	TGTGCCAGCAGTCCTAGTCGTTCGGAGACCCAGTACTTC
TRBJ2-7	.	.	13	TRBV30	CAWSDGGGYEQYF	TGTGCCTGGAGTGATGGGGGAGGATACGAGCAGTACTTC
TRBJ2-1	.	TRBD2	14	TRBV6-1	CASNLAGGPDEQFF	TGTGCCAGCAATCTAGCGGGAGGGCCGGATGAGCAGTTCTTC
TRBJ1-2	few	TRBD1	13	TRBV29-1	CSEQTGEGYGYTF	TGCAGCGAACAAACAGGGGAAGGCTATGGCTACACCTTC
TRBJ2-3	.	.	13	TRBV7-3	CASSLKGGDTQYF	TGTGCCAGCAGCTTAAAGGGAGGAGATACGCAGTATTTT
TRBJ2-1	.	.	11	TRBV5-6	CASSYRVEQFF	TGTGCCAGCAGCTACAGGGTTGAGCAGTTCTTC
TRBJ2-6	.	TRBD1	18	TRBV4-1	CASSLRQGDISGANVLTF	TGCGCCAGCAGCCTCAGACAGGGGGATATTTCTGGGGCCAACGTCCTGACTTTC
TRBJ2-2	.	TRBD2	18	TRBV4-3	CASSQDESSGEATGELFF	TGCGCCAGCAGCCAAGATGAGAGTAGCGGGGAAGCAACCGGGGAGCTGTTTTTT
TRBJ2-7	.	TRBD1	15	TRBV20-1	CSARAVTGGDYEQYF	TGCAGTGCTAGAGCCGTGACAGGGGGAGACTACGAGCAGTACTTC
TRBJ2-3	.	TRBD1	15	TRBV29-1	CSVAGDREVTDTQYF	TGCAGCGTGGCGGGGGACAGGGAGGTGACAGATACGCAGTATTTT
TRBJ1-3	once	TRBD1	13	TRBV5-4	CASTWDRGNTIYF	TGTGCCAGCACCTGGGACAGGGGAAACACCATATATTTT
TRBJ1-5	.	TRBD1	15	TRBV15	CATSRRDRGNQPQHF	TGTGCCACCAGCAGAAGGGACAGGGGGAATCAGCCCCAGCATTTT
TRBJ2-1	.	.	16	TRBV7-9	CASSLEGGKAFNEQFF	TGTGCCAGCAGCTTAGAGGGCGGGAAGGCTTTCAATGAGCAGTTCTTC
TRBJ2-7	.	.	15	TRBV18	CASSSIKERGYEQYF	TGTGCCAGCTCATCAATTAAAGAAAGAGGCTACGAGCAGTACTTC
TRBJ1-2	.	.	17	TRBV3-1	CASSQDLGQDLFYGYTF	TGTGCCAGCAGCCAAGATCTAGGGCAGGACCTATTCTATGGCTACACCTTC
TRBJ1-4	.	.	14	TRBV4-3	CASSQDTGSEKLFF	TGCGCCAGCAGCCAGGATACAGGGAGTGAAAAACTGTTTTTT
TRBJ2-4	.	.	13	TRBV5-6	CASSLVRDDIQYF	TGTGCCAGCAGCTTGGTTCGGGATGACATTCAGTACTTC
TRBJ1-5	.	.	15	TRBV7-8	CASSTGRSINQPQHF	TGTGCCAGCAGCACGGGACGCTCCATCAATCAGCCCCAGCATTTT
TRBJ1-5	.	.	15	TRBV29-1	CSSLRGEGADQPQHF	TGCAGCTCCCTCCGGGGTGAAGGGGCTGATCAGCCCCAGCATTTT
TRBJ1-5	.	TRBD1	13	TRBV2	CASSDRGHQPQHF	TGTGCCAGCTCCGACAGGGGTCATCAGCCCCAGCATTTT
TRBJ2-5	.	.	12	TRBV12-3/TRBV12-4	CASSLEWETQYF	TGTGCCAGCAGCCTGGAATGGGAGACCCAGTACTTC
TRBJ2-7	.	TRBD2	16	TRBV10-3	CAISESIAGDLYEQYF	TGTGCCATCAGTGAGAGCATAGCGGGGGACCTCTACGAGCAGTACTTC
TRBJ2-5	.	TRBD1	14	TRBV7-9	CASSPTDREETQYF	TGTGCCAGCAGCCCGACCGACAGGGAAGAGACCCAGTACTTC
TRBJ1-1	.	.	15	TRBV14	CASSQIGGTGDEAFF	TGTGCCAGCAGCCAAATTGGTGGGACTGGGGATGAAGCTTTCTTT
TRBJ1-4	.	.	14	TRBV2	CASSVSQENEKLFF	TGTGCCAGCAGTGTTTCACAGGAAAATGAAAAACTGTTTTTT
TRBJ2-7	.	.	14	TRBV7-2	CASSFSGLSHEQYF	TGTGCCAGCAGCTTCTCGGGACTTAGCCACGAGCAGTACTTC
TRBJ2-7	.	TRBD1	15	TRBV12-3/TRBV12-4	CASSSGTGGYYEQYF	TGTGCCAGCAGCTCCGGGACAGGGGGCTACTACGAGCAGTACTTC
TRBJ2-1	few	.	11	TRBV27	CASSLGHEQFF	TGTGCCAGCAGTTTGGGCCATGAGCAGTTCTTC
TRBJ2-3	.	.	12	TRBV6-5	CASGLITDTQYF	TGTGCCAGCGGCCTCATAACAGATACGCAGTATTTT
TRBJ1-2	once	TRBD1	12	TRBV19	CASTAKGAVYTF	TGTGCCAGTACCGCCAAGGGGGCTGTCTACACCTTC
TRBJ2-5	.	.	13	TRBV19	CASSIGPGETQYF	TGTGCCAGTAGTATAGGACCGGGAGAGACCCAGTACTTC
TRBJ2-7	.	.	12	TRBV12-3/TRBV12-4	CASSVDRNEQYF	TGTGCCAGCAGTGTCGACAGGAACGAGCAGTACTTC
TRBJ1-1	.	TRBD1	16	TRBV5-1	CASSLDSTGEDTEAFF	TGCGCCAGCAGCTTGGATTCGACAGGGGAGGACACTGAAGCTTTCTTT
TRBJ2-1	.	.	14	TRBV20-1	CSANREYSYNEQFF	TGCAGTGCTAATCGGGAGTATTCCTACAATGAGCAGTTCTTC
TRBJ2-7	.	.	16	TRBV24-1	CATSEKDRNSSYEQYF	TGTGCCACCAGTGAGAAGGACAGAAATAGTTCCTACGAGCAGTACTTC
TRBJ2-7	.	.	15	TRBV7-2	CASSWAQIEGDEQYF	TGTGCCAGCAGCTGGGCTCAAATAGAGGGGGACGAGCAGTACTTC
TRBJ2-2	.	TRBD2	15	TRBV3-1	CASSHPGLFTGELFF	TGTGCCAGCAGCCACCCGGGACTATTCACCGGGGAGCTGTTTTTT
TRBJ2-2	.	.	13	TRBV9	CASSGRATGELFF	TGTGCCAGCAGCGGCAGGGCCACCGGGGAGCTGTTTTTT